Listed here are 18 T cell receptor beta chains from one sample, sequenced in a study of monozygotic twins with inflammatory bowel disease. No DNA is given; TCRdb re-called the 5' RACE reads and lists each CDR3 protein once. This repertoire includes about 440,000 distinct CDR3 sequences. The sequenced sample was blood. The source of these receptors is a human donor with ulcerative colitis or Crohn's disease, or a healthy co-twin of an affected twin (not recorded which).

The V and J genes are TRBV20-1 and TRBJ1-2; TCRdb selects TRBD1, and the lack of DNA leaves this call unchecked. The CDR3 contains 15 residues. The germline V gene has CDR1 DFQATT and CDR2 SNEGSKA (reference sequence). The chain's CDR3 is CSALLGPGANYGYTF.

V gene TRBV20-1 combines with J gene TRBJ2-4; the D call from TCRdb, TRBD1, cannot be confirmed without DNA. Germline-derived CDR1 and CDR2 are DFQATT and SNEGSKA (reference sequence). The CDR3 has 18 amino acids. The CDR3 here is CSARDLGSDRANPDIQYF.

The V and J genes are TRBV13 and TRBJ2-1; without DNA, the TCRdb call of TRBD1 cannot be checked. This CDR3 region has 15 residues. The V gene's germline CDR1 is PRHDT and CDR2 FYEKMQ (reference sequence). The CDR3 loop is CASSLATAPYNEQFF.

V is TRBV5-1 and J is TRBJ2-3; absent DNA, TCRdb's TRBD1 call cannot be checked. There are 16 residues in the CDR3. Germline CDR1 SGHRS, CDR2 YFSETQ. CDR3 protein: CASSLPPGRVADTQYF. Looking up the rest from reference TRBV5-1 and TRBJ2-3 gives the full variable domain: KAGVTQTPRYLIKTRGQQVTLSCSPISGHRSVSWYQQTPGQGLQFLFEYFSETQRNKGNFPGRFSGRQFSNSRSEMNVSTLELGDSALYLCASSLPPGRVADTQYFGPGTRLTVL.

This rearrangement joins TRBV18 to TRBJ2-3; TCRdb picks TRBD2, but there is no DNA to check that call. The CDR3 covers 19 residues. Germline lookup yields CDR1 KGHSH and CDR2 LQKENI. CDR3 region: CASSPEGLAGVGGADTQYF.

The chain joins TRBV20-1 to TRBJ2-7; with no DNA, the TCRdb D assignment of TRBD1 cannot be verified. This CDR3 contains 13 residues. CDR1 and CDR2 (germline): DFQATT, SNEGSKA (reference sequence). The CDR3 sequence: CSAPRDPVYEQYF.

This chain uses TRBV29-1 with TRBJ2-5; TCRdb names TRBD2, which stays unverified in the absence of DNA. The V gene's germline CDR1 is SQVTM and CDR2 ANQGSEA. The CDR3 sequence is 15 residues long. The CDR3 here is CSVGGTSVTQETQYF. Combining the CDR3 with reference TRBV29-1 and TRBJ2-5 gives the whole variable domain SAVISQKPSRDICQRGTSLTIQCQVDSQVTMMFWYRQQPGQSLTLIATANQGSEATYESGFVIDKFPISRPNLTFSTLTVSNMSPEDSSIYLCSVGGTSVTQETQYFGPGTRLLVL.

The V gene is TRBV27, the J gene TRBJ1-5; TCRdb proposes TRBD1, but this gene call is untestable without DNA. CDR3 length: 17 amino acids. Germline V gives CDR1 MNHEY, CDR2 SMNVEV (reference sequence). The CDR3 protein is CASYPVGAVGSNQPQHF.

This chain joins TRBV20-1 and TRBJ2-3. Germline CDR1 DFQATT, CDR2 SNEGSKA (reference sequence). This CDR3 region has 11 residues. CDR3 in amino acids: CSAENTDTQYF.

The chain combines TRBV7-2 with TRBJ1-4; TCRdb outputs TRBD1, but without DNA this stays unchecked. Germline CDR1 reads SGHTA; CDR2 reads FQGNSA. The CDR3 loop spans 15 amino acids. The CDR3 is CASSSWGGSDEKLFF.

J is TRBJ2-7 and V is TRBV10-3. The germline gives CDR1 ENHRY, CDR2 SYGVKD. The CDR3 is 11 amino acids. CDR3 sequence reads: CAIRTSYEQYF.

This chain joins TRBV6-2 or TRBV6-3 and TRBJ2-1. This CDR3 has 12 amino acids. Germline CDR1 is MNHEY and CDR2 is SVGEGT. CDR3 protein: CASSYLANEQFF.

V and J are TRBV9 and TRBJ1-5; TCRdb selects TRBD1, and the lack of DNA leaves this call unchecked. CDR3 length equals 13 residues. The germline gives CDR1 SGDLS, CDR2 YYNGEE. This CDR3 is CASSVDGGQPQHF. Complete variable domain (other parts from reference TRBV9 and TRBJ1-5): DSGVTQTPKHLITATGQRVTLRCSPRSGDLSVYWYQQSLDQGLQFLIQYYNGEERAKGNILERFSAQQFPDLHSELNLSSLELGDSALYFCASSVDGGQPQHFGDGTRLSIL.

The V and J genes are TRBV25-1 and TRBJ2-3; TCRdb gives TRBD2 as the D gene, but with no DNA this cannot be confirmed. Germline values: CDR1 MGHDK, CDR2 SYGVNS. This CDR3 is built from 16 residues. This chain's CDR3 is CASSDPRLAGTDTQYF.

The chain employs TRBV18 and TRBJ2-1; the TCRdb call, TRBD1, lacks DNA for checking. The CDR3 runs to 17 residues. Germline CDR1 and CDR2: KGHSH and LQKENI. CDR3 sequence reads: CASSPNHPGGGGNGQFF. The full variable domain, in which reference TRBV18 and TRBJ2-1 provide the parts outside the CDR3, is NAGVMQNPRHLVRRRGQEARLRCSPMKGHSHVYWYRQLPEEGLKFMVYLQKENIIDESGMPKERFSAEFPKEGPSILRIQQVVRGDSAAYFCASSPNHPGGGGNGQFFGPGTRLTVL.

The gene calls are TRBV5-1 and TRBJ2-3; TCRdb designates TRBD1, a call that cannot be tested without DNA. The CDR3 loop spans 13 amino acids. Per germline, CDR1 SGHRS and CDR2 YFSETQ. The CDR3 reads CASSSTGWDTQYF.

V is TRBV28 and J is TRBJ1-4. Germline CDR1 reads MDHEN; CDR2 reads SYDVKM. The CDR3 covers 13 residues. The CDR3 sequence: CASSRIGFEKLFF.

The chain uses TRBV5-1 and TRBJ1-3; TCRdb selects TRBD1, and the lack of DNA leaves this call unchecked. This CDR3 is built from 15 residues. Germline lookup yields CDR1 SGHRS and CDR2 YFSETQ. CDR3 in amino acids: CASSLGGQGENTIYF.